This T cell receptor beta chain was recorded in a study of breast tumors, draining lymph nodes, adjacent tissues. The lymph nodes were axillary draining lymph nodes from breast cancer patients. A single record per CDR3 protein comes from TCRdb applying MiXCR to the multiplex PCR reads. The sample lists approximately 89,000 distinct CDR3 sequences; around 30% were seen once. This clonotype was seen many times. CDR3 length: 17 residues. Germline V CDR1 and CDR2: MGHRA, YSYEKL. Deletions cut 0 bases from V and 2 bases from J, with 11 bases between. The sequencing sample was made of axillary lymph node tissue. This receptor was identified in a female donor with breast cancer. Some clones in this sample may be carry-over from other donors' samples. The gene calls are TRBV4-1 and TRBJ2-6, with a possible D match to TRBD1 (6 bases). The CDR3, as DNA: TGCGCCAGCAGCCAAGATCCAGGGGAGACTGGGGCCAACGTCCTGACTTTC. Protein sequence: CASSQDPGETGANVLTF.